The rows below give T cell receptor beta chains drawn from one sample of a study of shared clonotypes between healthy human individuals. This table comes from immunoSEQ multiplex PCR, and its TCRdb copy is limited to in-frame clones, with some not included. The data contain about 680,000 clones, about 80% of them singletons. The sample comprised memory CD4+ T cells sorted from blood. These receptors came from a woman under 40 in good health. Each CDR3 is given with its conserved first and last residue. D genes are given only for firm matches. Size is omitted from some rows. Given values are once, few, many or a class for expanded clones.

size,J,V,D,DNA,CDR3
.,TRBJ1-1,TRBV6-5,.,TGTGCCAGCAGGAAATCAGGGGCCTTGGCTGAAGCTTTCTTT,CASRKSGALAEAFF
.,TRBJ1-2,TRBV7-3,TRBD1,TGTGCCAGCAGCCCATCAGGGGGCGTCAACTATGGCTACACCTTC,CASSPSGGVNYGYTF
.,TRBJ1-1,TRBV10-3,.,TGTGCCATCAGTGAGTCGGAAGGGGTAGGGACTTTCTTT,CAISESEGVGTFF
few,TRBJ2-1,TRBV7-2,.,TGTGCCAGCAGCTTAGACCGGCAGAGTGAGCAGTTCTTC,CASSLDRQSEQFF
many,TRBJ1-1,TRBV10-2,TRBD1,TGCGCCAGCAGTGCACAGGGGCCTGAAGCTTTCTTT,CASSAQGPEAFF
once,TRBJ1-1,TRBV9,.,TGTGCCAGCAGCGTAGTAGATTTGGCAGGGACTGAAGCTTTCTTT,CASSVVDLAGTEAFF
.,TRBJ1-2,TRBV2,.,TGTGCCAGCAGTGAAGCACAGGGAGAGACCTATGGCTACACCTTC,CASSEAQGETYGYTF
once,TRBJ2-7,TRBV4-2,.,TGTGCCAGCAGCCAAGGCCGGTGGATCTCCTACGAGCAGTACTTC,CASSQGRWISYEQYF
many,TRBJ2-3,TRBV27,.,TGTGCCAGCAGTACAATGGGACGGGCAGATACGCAGTATTTT,CASSTMGRADTQYF
few,TRBJ2-7,TRBV5-6,.,TGTGCCAGCAGCTTGACCGGAGTTAAGCAGTACTTC,CASSLTGVKQYF
.,TRBJ2-7,TRBV28,TRBD2,TGTGCCAGCAAAGGGACTAGCGGGATCGGGCTCTACGAGCAGTACTTC,CASKGTSGIGLYEQYF
few,TRBJ2-2,TRBV11-2,.,TGTGCCAGCAGCCAAGGGGACACCGGGGAGCTGTTTTTT,CASSQGDTGELFF
.,TRBJ2-5,TRBV2,.,TGTGCCACGGGACGTCAAGAGACCCAGTACTTC,CATGRQETQYF
.,TRBJ1-4,TRBV7-9,.,TGTGCCAGCAGCTTAGGGGGGGCAGTAGCTAATGAAAAACTGTTTTTT,CASSLGGAVANEKLFF
.,TRBJ1-5,TRBV28,TRBD1,TGTGCCAGCATCCTCTCCGGGACAGGTTTCAATCAGCCCCAGCATTTT,CASILSGTGFNQPQHF
.,TRBJ2-1,TRBV4-1,.,TGCGCCAGCAGCCAAGGGCAGGGTTTCTATGAGCAGTTCTTC,CASSQGQGFYEQFF
.,TRBJ2-2,TRBV6-5,TRBD2,TGTGCCAGCAGTTATTCAGCGGGATTCAACACCGGGGAGCTGTTTTTT,CASSYSAGFNTGELFF
.,TRBJ1-2,TRBV6-5,TRBD1,TGTGCCAGCACCACAACTCAGGGGGCCTATGGCTACACCTTC,CASTTTQGAYGYTF
once,TRBJ1-1,TRBV21-1,.,TGTGCCAGCGCCCCCATCCGGGACAGAGTCCTTTTAATGAACACTGAAGCTTTCTTT,CASAPIRDRVLLMNTEAFF
few,TRBJ1-5,TRBV6-5,TRBD1,TGTGCCAGCAGTTATGGGACAGATACGGGTCAGCCCCAGCATTTT,CASSYGTDTGQPQHF
many,TRBJ1-2,TRBV2,.,TGTGCCAGCAGCCCATCCCCGCTGTTGACGTATGGCTACACCTTC,CASSPSPLLTYGYTF
.,TRBJ2-3,TRBV20-1,.,TGCAGTGCTGTAAACAGGGATACGCAGTATTTT,CSAVNRDTQYF
few,TRBJ2-2,TRBV29-1,TRBD2,TGCAGCGTTTCCGGGACTAGCGGGAGGGCGAGGACCGGGGAGCTGTTTTTT,CSVSGTSGRARTGELFF
.,TRBJ2-7,TRBV2,.,TGTGCCAGCAGTGGGCGGGAAGGAAGCGAGCAGTACTTC,CASSGREGSEQYF
.,TRBJ1-4,TRBV11-2,.,TGTGCCAGCAGCTTAAGGGCGAGGAATGAAAAACTGTTTTTT,CASSLRARNEKLFF
few,TRBJ2-2,TRBV5-4,.,TGTGCCAGCAGCGCCGGCTGGTCTGGCGGGGAGCTGTTTTTT,CASSAGWSGGELFF
.,TRBJ2-1,TRBV9,TRBD2,TGTGCCAGCACCCCTAGCGGGTCCACCTACAATGAGCAGTTCTTC,CASTPSGSTYNEQFF
many,TRBJ2-3,TRBV7-3,TRBD2,TGTGCCAGCAGCCCCTATGGGGGACTATCCTCAGATACGCAGTATTTT,CASSPYGGLSSDTQYF
few,TRBJ2-1,TRBV19,.,TGTGCCAGTAGTATTCCTGGGGCCAATGAGCAGTTCTTC,CASSIPGANEQFF
.,TRBJ2-3,TRBV5-1,TRBD2,TGCGCCAGCAGCTTGTCGGGGGGAGTCGGCACGCAGTATTTT,CASSLSGGVGTQYF
.,TRBJ2-1,TRBV5-4,TRBD1,TGTGCCAGCAGCCGGGGACAGTCCAGCTCCTACAATGAGCAGTTCTTC,CASSRGQSSSYNEQFF
many,TRBJ2-1,TRBV4-2,TRBD1,TGTGCCAGCAGCCATCAAGCGCGGGACAGGGTTTCCTACAATGAGCAGTTCTTC,CASSHQARDRVSYNEQFF
few,TRBJ2-3,TRBV6-4,.,TGTGCCAGCAGTGAATCAGGGGACTCCCCAAGCACAGATACGCAGTATTTT,CASSESGDSPSTDTQYF
.,TRBJ2-7,TRBV5-1,TRBD1,TGCGCCAGCAGCTTGAATGTCGGGACAGGGGGCACCTACGAGCAGTACTTC,CASSLNVGTGGTYEQYF
.,TRBJ2-7,TRBV5-4,TRBD1,TGTGCCAGCAGCTTCGGTGGGGACAGGGGGCCAAGGGAGCAGTACTTC,CASSFGGDRGPREQYF
.,TRBJ2-2,TRBV29-1,TRBD2,TGCAGCACCCGGACTAGCGGGAACACCGGGGAGCTGTTTTTT,CSTRTSGNTGELFF
many,TRBJ2-3,TRBV6-6,TRBD1,TGTGCCAGCACCTTCGCGACGACAGGGCAAGATACGCAGTATTTT,CASTFATTGQDTQYF
.,TRBJ2-7,TRBV7-2,TRBD2,TGTGCCAGCAGCTTAGGGACTAGCGGCTCCTACGAGCAGTACTTC,CASSLGTSGSYEQYF
few,TRBJ1-4,TRBV6-1,TRBD1,TGTGCCAGCAGTGGGATGGACAGGGGGTTTGTAGATGAAAAACTGTTTTTT,CASSGMDRGFVDEKLFF
once,TRBJ1-1,TRBV28,.,TGTGCCGGGGGGACCGGGACCGTAAACACTGAAGCTTTCTTT,CAGGTGTVNTEAFF
many,TRBJ1-5,TRBV30,TRBD1,TGTGCCTGGAGTACTATGGGACAGGGAGATCAGCCCCAGCATTTT,CAWSTMGQGDQPQHF
.,TRBJ2-3,TRBV28,TRBD2,TGTGCCAGCAGCTACAGCGGGAGCATAAGGGGCACAGATACGCAGTATTTT,CASSYSGSIRGTDTQYF